The sequence of this T cell receptor (beta chain) was determined in a study of shared clonotypes between healthy human individuals. Caucasian adults living in Nashville, Tennessee, provided all samples. Only in-frame clones appear in the TCRdb table, and some are missing; sequencing was by immunoSEQ multiplex PCR. The repertoire holds 550,000 to 600,000 clones, roughly 79% seen once, with more than 10% in the top ten. In this sample, this clone turned up a few times. This sequence originates from a woman between 40 and 50 years old in good health. Some clones in this sample may be carry-over from other donors' samples. The sequenced sample was PBMCs.

The CDR3 sequence: CASSTSTGTGNYGYTF. DNA for the CDR3: TGTGCCAGTAGTACAAGCACCGGGACAGGGAACTATGGCTACACCTTC. This chain links TRBV19 with TRBJ1-2; 9 positions match TRBD1. Germline CDR1 reads LNHDA; CDR2 reads SQIVND (reference sequence). Germline trimming cut 4 bases from V and 2 bases from J; bases unmatched to any gene: 8. The CDR3 is 16 amino acids.